A selection of T cell receptor beta chains follows, all from one sample in a study of blood T cell repertoires in COVID-19. The assay was immunoSEQ multiplex PCR, and TCRdb's table has in-frame clones only and misses some. Seen here are roughly 160,000 clones, approximately 86% observed once, and the top ten hold about 6.9%. Source material: peripheral blood. These receptors all come from a man older than 75 with COVID-19, enrolled during active disease. CDR3s include the opening cysteine and the closing phenylalanine or tryptophan. The order of the fields is V gene, J gene, CDR3 length, clone size, D gene, CDR3 protein, CDR3 DNA. D genes are given only for firm matches. Clone size appears in some rows only: once, few, many, or a class for an expanded clone.

>TRBV5-1|TRBJ1-6|15|once|-
CASSLLGAYNSPLHF
TGCGCCAGCAGCTTGTTGGGGGCGTATAATTCACCCCTCCACTTT
>TRBV7-2|TRBJ2-5|15|-|TRBD1
CASSPRDRGEETQYF
TGTGCCAGCAGCCCCCGGGACAGGGGCGAAGAGACCCAGTACTTC
>TRBV4-2|TRBJ1-1|15|few|-
CASSQASTGGTEAFF
TGTGCCAGCAGCCAGGCCAGCACCGGGGGCACTGAAGCTTTCTTT
>TRBV7-9|TRBJ1-1|13|-|-
CASSTQGRTEAFF
TGTGCCAGCAGCACCCAGGGGCGGACTGAAGCTTTCTTT
>TRBV6-5|TRBJ2-1|13|-|-
CASSPRLGNEQFF
TGTGCCAGCAGCCCGCGACTTGGAAATGAGCAGTTCTTC
>TRBV28|TRBJ2-3|14|-|TRBD2
CASSSTGRGVPPYF
TGTGCCAGCAGTTCCACTGGGCGGGGGGTCCCACCGTATTTT
>TRBV6-5|TRBJ1-2|15|-|-
CASARLGGANYGYTF
TGTGCCAGCGCCCGCCTCGGGGGAGCTAACTATGGCTACACCTTC
>TRBV5-1|TRBJ1-2|15|-|TRBD1
CASSFGRGRNYGYTF
TGCGCCAGCAGCTTTGGCAGGGGGCGTAACTATGGCTACACCTTC
>TRBV3-1/TRBV3-2|TRBJ2-7|15|-|TRBD2
CASSQWTSVTYEQYF
TGTGCCAGCAGCCAATGGACTAGCGTAACCTACGAGCAGTACTTC
>TRBV27|TRBJ1-6|14|-|TRBD1
CASSPGTGNSPLHF
TGTGCCAGCAGTCCCGGGACAGGGAATTCACCCCTCCACTTT
>TRBV3-1/TRBV3-2|TRBJ2-7|14|few|-
CASSQAKGSYEQYF
TGTGCCAGCAGCCAAGCAAAGGGGTCCTACGAGCAGTACTTC
>TRBV2|TRBJ1-1|14|-|-
CASSELGVNTEAFF
TGTGCCAGCAGTGAACTCGGGGTGAACACTGAAGCTTTCTTT
>TRBV5-1|TRBJ1-1|15|-|-
CASSLMGSGDTEAFF
TGCGCCAGCAGCTTGATGGGGAGTGGGGACACTGAAGCTTTCTTT
>TRBV6-5|TRBJ2-7|13|-|-
CASTLQSSYEQYF
TGTGCCAGCACCCTACAGAGCTCCTACGAGCAGTACTTC
>TRBV6-5|TRBJ2-1|13|-|-
CASSLQSWNEQFF
TGTGCCAGCAGTTTGCAGTCTTGGAATGAGCAGTTCTTC
>TRBV5-5|TRBJ1-6|13|-|-
CASSLAGHSPLHF
TGTGCCAGCAGCTTGGCAGGGCATTCACCCCTCCACTTT
>TRBV28|TRBJ1-3|14|-|-
CASSNTGSGNTIYF
TGTGCCAGCAGTAATACAGGGTCTGGAAACACCATATATTTT
>TRBV11-3|TRBJ2-1|15|-|-
CASSLDLNENNEQFF
TGTGCCAGCAGCTTAGATCTGAATGAGAACAATGAGCAGTTCTTC
>TRBV7-2|TRBJ1-5|15|once|-
CASSLNGQGLQPQHF
TGTGCCAGCAGCTTAAATGGTCAGGGCCTTCAGCCCCAGCATTTT
>TRBV7-9|TRBJ1-1|14|few|TRBD1
CASSPRDRDGTAFF
TGTGCCAGCAGCCCCCGGGACAGGGATGGTACGGCTTTCTTT